Below are 31 T cell receptor beta chains sequenced from a single sample in a study of cytomegalovirus exposure and HLA in healthy donors. Researchers ran the PCR with 60 Vbeta and 13 Jbeta primers. The method was immunoSEQ multiplex PCR; TCRdb's version includes in-frame clones alone and lacks a portion of them. The sample includes 90,000 to 150,000 clones, about 81% seen only once; the top ten take about 1.8%. The specimen sequenced was PBMCs. These receptor sequences come from a man aged 35 to 55 in good health and CMV-seronegative.

V usage is TRBV7-9 and J usage is TRBJ2-7; possibly TRBD1 for D (6 bases). Per the germline V gene, CDR1 is SEHNR and CDR2 is FQNEAQ (reference sequence). Trimming stripped 2 bases from V and 3 bases from J, with 14 bases between. The CDR3 has 15 residues. The CDR3 nucleotides read TGTGCCAGCAGCTTATACAGGGCCGGATTCTACGAGCAGTACTTC. Translation gives CASSLYRAGFYEQYF.

This chain links TRBV4-3 with TRBJ2-5; TRBD2 aligns across 7 bases. The CDR3 has 15 residues. The germline CDR1 and CDR2 sequences are LGHNA and YSLEER. The ends lost 1 base at V and 5 bases at J; junction bases unmatched: 7. The CDR3 DNA follows: TGCGCCAGCAGCCAAGGACTGGGGGGGATGGAGACCCAGTACTTC. It yields the protein CASSQGLGGMETQYF.

The table lists this clone with a few counts. The chain is built from TRBV6-5 and TRBJ2-1, with 9 bases fitting TRBD2. With 0 bases clipped from V and 5 bases from J, the junction kept 5 bases outside the gene matches. The germline CDR1 and CDR2 sequences are MNHEY and SVGAGI. The CDR3 is made up of 16 amino acids. CDR3 region: CASSYSRVAGDNEQFF. The CDR3 DNA follows: TGTGCCAGCAGTTACTCCCGCGTAGCGGGGGACAATGAGCAGTTCTTC.

V and J are TRBV28 and TRBJ1-2; 10 bases are a match to TRBD1. The V and J ends lost 6 bases and 5 bases, in that order; junction bases with no gene match: 6. Germline lookup yields CDR1 MDHEN and CDR2 SYDVKM. The CDR3 spans 14 residues. CDR3 in amino acids: CASRARQGAYGYTF. The CDR3 DNA reads as TGTGCCAGCAGGGCAAGACAGGGGGCTTATGGCTACACCTTC.

The chain employs TRBV5-1 and TRBJ2-5; TRBD1 agrees at 7 bases. V lost 1 base to trimming and J lost 5 bases; unmatched junction nucleotides: 23. In germline, CDR1 is SGHRS, CDR2 YFSETQ. The CDR3 runs 20 residues. As DNA, the CDR3 is TGCGCCAGCAGCTTGATCACCTTTCGTGGGACAGAAAAAGGCTTGGAGACCCAGTACTTC. Protein sequence: CASSLITFRGTEKGLETQYF.

This sequence joins TRBV5-4 and TRBJ2-3; D is ambiguous. This CDR3 comprises 12 residues. V dropped 2 bases and J dropped 3 bases, with 4 bases sitting between them. Per germline, CDR1 SGHNT and CDR2 YYREEE (reference sequence). Written as DNA, the CDR3 is TGTGCCAGCAGCTTATTAACAGATACGCAGTATTTT. This encodes CASSLLTDTQYF. The whole variable domain, filled in from reference TRBV5-4 and TRBJ2-3, reads ETGVTQSPTHLIKTRGQQVTLRCSSQSGHNTVSWYQQALGQGPQFIFQYYREEENGRGNFPPRFSGLQFPNYSSELNVNALELDDSALYLCASSLLTDTQYFGPGTRLTVL.

In this sample, this clone turned up once. J is TRBJ1-2 and V is TRBV5-4; D uncertain. Germline assignment: CDR1 SGHNT and CDR2 YYREEE (reference sequence). The CDR3 consists of 14 residues. V gave up 2 bases and J gave up 4 bases, with 12 bases separating them. The chain's CDR3 is CASSLYTSGYGYTF. The DNA for the CDR3 is TGTGCCAGCAGCTTATATACATCAGGCTATGGCTACACCTTC.

The chain carries TRBV28 and TRBJ1-4; D might be TRBD1 (5 bases). Germline V gene data show CDR1 as MDHEN and CDR2 as SYDVKM. The CDR3 consists of 14 residues. V lost 5 bases, J lost 2 bases, and 9 bases lay in between. The CDR3 DNA sequence: TGTGCCAGCAGTCGGGGGGATACTAATGAAAAACTGTTTTTT. Its protein is CASSRGDTNEKLFF.

This chain joins TRBV5-6 and TRBJ2-1; a possible D gene is TRBD2 (5 bases). The CDR3 contains 15 residues. Germline CDR1 reads SGHDT; CDR2 reads YYEEEE. Trimming cost V 3 bases and J 9 bases, with 19 bases left between them. The CDR3 DNA reads as TGTGCCAGCAGCTCGGGGAAGGTGTTCTATAGTGAGCAGTTCTTC. Translating gives CASSSGKVFYSEQFF.

The chain couples TRBV19 to TRBJ2-7, with D hard to call. The germline V and J ends were trimmed by 2 bases and 0 bases, with 11 bases remaining between them. Germline V gene data show CDR1 as LNHDA and CDR2 as SQIVND (reference sequence). This CDR3 comprises 15 residues. The CDR3 DNA follows: TGTGCCAGTAGTATAAGCCCAAGGAGCTCCTACGAGCAGTACTTC. It yields the protein CASSISPRSSYEQYF.

V usage is TRBV5-1 and J usage is TRBJ2-5; 16 bases align to TRBD2. TRBJ2-7 explains the end of the DNA better; the J call may be wrong. Germline CDR1 and CDR2: SGHRS and YFSETQ. This CDR3 is 18 amino acids long. CDR3 amino acids: CASSLGLAGGPLSYEQYF. In DNA, the CDR3 is TGCGCCAGCAGCCTGGGACTAGCGGGAGGGCCATTATCCTACGAGCAGTACTTC.

This clone was picked up one time. The rearrangement links TRBV5-1 to TRBJ1-5; a possible D gene is TRBD1 (6 bases). The germline CDR1 and CDR2 sequences are SGHRS and YFSETQ. There are 15 residues in the CDR3. With 1 base removed from V and 3 bases from J, the gap between germline ends came to 11 bases. The CDR3 region is CASSLSDSHNQPQHF. CDR3 DNA sequence: TGCGCCAGCAGCTTGTCGGACAGCCACAATCAGCCCCAGCATTTT.

The V and J genes are TRBV4-3 and TRBJ2-3, with D unresolved. This CDR3 is 13 amino acids long. Germline values: CDR1 LGHNA, CDR2 YSLEER. Trimming took 2 bases from V and 2 from J, leaving 5 bases between them. In nucleotides, the CDR3 is TGCGCCAGCAGCCAAACAAACACAGATACGCAGTATTTT. Its protein is CASSQTNTDTQYF.

The sample holds many counts of this clone. V gene TRBV10-3 combines with J gene TRBJ1-4; TRBD1 agrees at 7 bases. V gave up 6 bases and J gave up 9 bases; unmatched junction bases: 10. Germline CDR1 ENHRY, CDR2 SYGVKD. CDR3 size: 14 residues. CDR3 protein: CAISKDRSEKKLFF. DNA for the CDR3: TGTGCCATCAGCAAGGACAGGTCGGAGAAAAAACTGTTTTTT.

The rearrangement uses TRBV30 and TRBJ2-2; TRBD1 agrees at 9 bases. Germline V gene data show CDR1 as GTSNPN and CDR2 as SVGIG (reference sequence). CDR3 length: 13 amino acids. Trimming removed 5 bases from V and 5 bases from J; junction bases left unmatched: 3. The CDR3: CAWAGTGTGELFF. The CDR3 nucleotides are TGTGCCTGGGCCGGGACAGGGACCGGGGAGCTGTTTTTT.

CDR3 amino acids: CASSPNRRSNQPQHF. The CDR3 DNA follows: TGTGCCAGCAGTCCTAACAGACGTAGCAATCAGCCCCAGCATTTT. The chain joins TRBV7-2 to TRBJ1-5; D is unresolved. The germline V gene encodes CDR1 SGHTA and CDR2 FQGNSA. CDR3 size: 15 residues. The V end lost 6 bases, the J end lost 0 bases, and 12 bases lay between the germline ends.

The J gene is TRBJ2-2, the V gene TRBV18, with D tentatively TRBD1 (6 bases). Germline CDR1 reads KGHSH; CDR2 reads LQKENI. V lost 3 bases, J lost 4 bases, and 15 bases lay in between. There are 16 residues in the CDR3. The chain's CDR3 is CASSPTGQRITGELFF. The CDR3 region has the DNA TGTGCCAGCTCACCTACCGGACAGAGAATCACCGGGGAGCTGTTTTTT.

This chain links TRBV27 with TRBJ2-1; 11 nucleotides agree with TRBD2. The CDR3 is 15 amino acids. Germline CDR1 reads MNHEY; CDR2 reads SMNVEV (reference sequence). V lost 5 bases and J lost 5; bases outside the gene matches: 5. CDR3 in DNA: TGTGCCAGCAGTATACTAGCGGGAGTCAACAATGAGCAGTTCTTC. Protein sequence: CASSILAGVNNEQFF.

This sequence joins TRBV9 and TRBJ1-5; 10 bases line up with TRBD1. The V and J ends lost 4 bases and 5 bases, in that order; junction bases with no gene match: 6. Per germline, CDR1 SGDLS and CDR2 YYNGEE. CDR3 length: 15 residues. CDR3 protein: CASSFGQGDDQPQHF. In DNA form, the CDR3 reads TGTGCCAGCAGCTTCGGACAGGGGGACGATCAGCCCCAGCATTTT.

The chain combines TRBV19 with TRBJ2-1, with TRBD2 matching over 12 bases. Trimming took 6 bases from V and 7 from J; bases not matched to a gene: 10. The germline V gene encodes CDR1 LNHDA and CDR2 SQIVND (reference sequence). The CDR3 has 16 residues. The DNA of the CDR3 is TGTGCCAGTAGCTTAAGGGAGACTAGCGGGGGTAATGAGCAGTTCTTC. The encoded protein is CASSLRETSGGNEQFF.

The J gene is TRBJ2-7, the V gene TRBV6-5; 9 positions match TRBD1. CDR1 MNHEY and CDR2 SVGAGI come from the germline V gene. The trim removed 0 bases at V and 3 bases at J, leaving 3 bases unmatched. CDR3 length: 15 residues. The DNA for the CDR3 is TGTGCCAGCAGTTACTCACAGGGGGCGTTCTACGAGCAGTACTTC. Its protein product is CASSYSQGAFYEQYF.

Here the CDR3 reads CAWSVQGLNTIYF. CDR3 nucleotide sequence: TGTGCCTGGAGTGTACAGGGATTGAACACCATATATTTT. The chain recombines TRBV30 with TRBJ1-3, with a weak D call TRBD1 (6 bases). Germline CDR1 and CDR2: GTSNPN and SVGIG (reference sequence). V lost 0 bases to trimming and J lost 7 bases, with 10 bases between them. This CDR3 is built from 13 residues.

This chain uses TRBV5-4 with TRBJ2-1; 7 positions agree with TRBD2. The CDR3 is 17 amino acids. Per the germline V gene, CDR1 is SGHNT and CDR2 is YYREEE (reference sequence). J was trimmed by 0 bases and V by 0 bases; bases with no gene match: 6. CDR3 in DNA: TGTGCCAGCAGCTTGGGGGGGGGAGGGAGCTCCTACAATGAGCAGTTCTTC. Protein product: CASSLGGGGSSYNEQFF.

V and J are TRBV5-1 and TRBJ2-3, with a possible D match to TRBD2 (6 bases). V was trimmed by 5 bases and J by 0 bases, leaving 10 bases between them. Germline V gives CDR1 SGHRS, CDR2 YFSETQ. This CDR3 has 14 residues. The chain's CDR3 is CASSGGVSTDTQYF. CDR3 sequence (DNA): TGCGCCAGCAGTGGAGGGGTGAGCACAGATACGCAGTATTTT.

The gene calls are TRBV27 and TRBJ2-7, with D possibly matching TRBD1 (6 bases). CDR1 is MNHEY and CDR2 is SMNVEV in the germline V gene (reference sequence). V was pared by 6 bases and J by 2 bases, with 8 bases between. The CDR3 length is 12 residues. CDR3 amino acids: CASRGQAYEQYF. CDR3 DNA: TGTGCCAGCAGGGGACAAGCCTACGAGCAGTACTTC.

The chain employs TRBV9 and TRBJ1-2; 8 bases map to TRBD1. Germline CDR1 SGDLS, CDR2 YYNGEE. V lost 2 bases, J lost 4 bases, and 7 bases stayed unmatched. The CDR3 extends over 15 amino acids. For the CDR3, the DNA is TGTGCCAGCAGCGTGGGGACAGGTTCTGGCTATGGCTACACCTTC. Its translation is CASSVGTGSGYGYTF.

V gene TRBV19 combines with J gene TRBJ2-3; D unclear. Trimming cost V 5 bases and J 0 bases, with 9 bases left between them. Germline CDR1 LNHDA, CDR2 SQIVND (reference sequence). The CDR3 sequence is 14 residues long. CDR3: CASSPFQSTDTQYF. The CDR3 nucleotides are TGTGCCAGTAGTCCCTTCCAGAGCACAGATACGCAGTATTTT.

The V and J genes are TRBV28 and TRBJ2-5; no clear D gene. The J call may be in error: the DNA end matches TRBJ2-7 better. The germline gives CDR1 MDHEN, CDR2 SYDVKM. This CDR3 is built from 12 residues. The CDR3 bases are TGTGCCAGCAGTTTGAAAAGCTACGAGCAGTACTTC. It codes for CASSLKSYEQYF.

This chain joins TRBV4-1 and TRBJ2-5, with D possibly matching TRBD2 (5 bases). Germline V gene sequence: CDR1 MGHRA, CDR2 YSYEKL. V dropped 6 bases and J dropped 4 bases, with 12 bases sitting between them. The CDR3 sequence is 13 residues long. The CDR3 region has the DNA TGCGCCAGCAGTACGATACTAGGAGAGACCCAGTACTTC. It specifies CASSTILGETQYF.

The CDR3 DNA follows: TGTGCCAGCAGCTTGGGGGCAGGGGAAGATGGCTACACCTTC. This gives the protein CASSLGAGEDGYTF. J is TRBJ1-2 and V is TRBV5-4, with D possibly TRBD1 on 6 matching bases. CDR1 and CDR2 (germline): SGHNT, YYREEE (reference sequence). V lost 0 bases and J 6 bases, leaving 12 bases between the germline ends. CDR3 length: 14 amino acids.

Comment on this clone: Other DNA sequences from this sample encode an identical CDR3 as well. The gene calls are TRBV25-1 and TRBJ2-1, with D possibly matching TRBD1 (7 bases). Trimming left V 3 bases short and J 2 bases short, with 11 bases between. CDR1 is MGHDK and CDR2 is SYGVNS in the germline V gene. This CDR3 is built from 15 residues. In DNA, the CDR3 is TGTGCCAGCAGTGAGGCAGGGGGGACCTACAATGAGCAGTTCTTC. It is translated as CASSEAGGTYNEQFF.